These 12 T cell receptor beta chains were all obtained from the same sample, sequenced in a study of CD8 T cells in ankylosing spondylitis (dated 2017 in TCRdb). Library preparation was by 5' RACE. This sample was sequenced with an Illumina HiSeq 2500. Starting from the raw public reads, TCRdb applied fastp trimming at Q25, assembled clones with MiXCR and retained in-frame beta chains. One record per CDR3 amino acid sequence lists the most common genes and DNA. In this sample the table shows 250,000 to 300,000 distinct CDR3 sequences, 20% of which occur a single time. The ten largest clones take up roughly 8% of the sample. Input material: blood, either unsorted or a sorted T cell fraction (not recorded which). The receptors here all came from a male donor with ankylosing spondylitis or in good health (not recorded which).

This clonotype was seen repeatedly, ten times or more. The chain is built from TRBV4-2 and TRBJ2-5, with TRBD1 as a possible D gene (5 bases). This CDR3 is 15 amino acids long. CDR1 and CDR2 from the germline V gene are LGHNA and YNFKEQ. Trimming left V 0 bases short and J 1 base short, with 9 bases between. The CDR3 region is CASSQDGASQETQYF. Here the CDR3 DNA reads TGTGCCAGCAGCCAAGATGGGGCTAGCCAAGAGACCCAGTACTTC.

In this sample, this clonotype turned up a few times. The chain couples TRBV20-1 to TRBJ1-5, with TRBD1 matching over 8 bases. Germline V gene data show CDR1 as DFQATT and CDR2 as SNEGSKA (reference sequence). The CDR3 is made up of 15 amino acids. The junction had 4 bases not matched to a gene; V was cut back by 1 base and J by 2 bases. The CDR3 loop reads CSARGGTGGNQPQHF. CDR3 DNA sequence: TGCAGTGCTAGAGGCGGGACAGGAGGCAATCAGCCCCAGCATTTT.

The chain links TRBV28 to TRBJ2-7; TRBD1 might be the D (5 bases). Trimming took 2 bases from V and 6 from J, leaving 11 bases between them. Germline V gene sequence: CDR1 MDHEN, CDR2 SYDVKM. This CDR3 is built from 13 residues. CDR3 sequence reads: CASSLRQSGEQYV. Written as DNA, the CDR3 is TGTGCCAGCAGTTTACGACAGTCCGGCGAGCAGTACGTC.

This clonotype was counted only a few times. The chain joins TRBV20-1 to TRBJ1-3; D is undetermined. The V end was cut by 5 bases, the J end by 2 bases, with 7 bases between. Germline assignment: CDR1 DFQATT and CDR2 SNEGSKA (reference sequence). This CDR3 has 12 amino acids. CDR3 loop: CSAEDPGNTIYF. The CDR3, as DNA: TGCAGTGCTGAGGATCCTGGAAACACCATATATTTT.

This clonotype turned up a few times. This rearrangement joins TRBV6-2 or TRBV6-3 to TRBJ1-2, with 10 bases aligning to TRBD1. CDR1 is MNHEY, CDR2 SVGEGT, per germline. The CDR3 loop spans 13 amino acids. J lost 4 bases, V lost 7 bases, and 3 bases had no gene match. In DNA, the CDR3 is TGTGCCAGCACCTGGACAGGGGGCTATGGCTACACCTTC. It specifies CASTWTGGYGYTF.

In the case of this clonotype: A read error may explain this, as a much larger clone is one base away. This rearrangement joins TRBV29-1 to TRBJ1-1, with a weak D call TRBD1 (5 bases). V was trimmed by 5 bases and J by 10 bases, leaving 20 bases between them. This CDR3 region has 13 residues. The V gene's germline CDR1 is SQVTM and CDR2 ANQGSEA. CDR3 sequence reads: CSVPRVENSAAFF. The CDR3 DNA is TGCAGCGTTCCCAGGGTTGAAAACTCTGCAGCTTTCTTT.

The V and J genes are TRBV12-3 or TRBV12-4 and TRBJ2-1; perhaps TRBD1 as D (6 bases). Trimming stripped 3 bases from V and 2 bases from J, with 8 bases between. CDR3 length equals 14 residues. CDR3 sequence: CASSFGTTYNEQFF. The CDR3, as DNA: TGTGCCAGCAGTTTCGGGACAACCTACAATGAGCAGTTCTTC.

The chain carries TRBV29-1 and TRBJ1-2; possible D gene TRBD1, 6 bases. The germline CDR1 and CDR2 sequences are SQVTM and ANQGSEA. The CDR3 has 12 amino acids. V was trimmed by 7 bases and J by 2 bases, leaving 11 bases between them. This CDR3 is CSGRQENYGYTF. Here the CDR3 DNA reads TGCAGCGGCCGACAGGAGAACTATGGCTACACCTTC.

The rearrangement links TRBV4-2 to TRBJ2-5; 14 bases are shared with TRBD2. CDR3 length: 17 amino acids. The J segment lost 3 bases and the V segment lost 5 bases, leaving 8 bases of the junction unmatched. CDR1 and CDR2 from the germline V gene are LGHNA and YNFKEQ. The CDR3, as DNA: TGTGCCAGCAGCTCAAGTGCGACTAGCGGGGGGGAAGAGACCCAGTACTTC. Its protein is CASSSSATSGGEETQYF.

The rearrangement links TRBV29-1 to TRBJ1-3, with D unclear. This CDR3 spans 13 amino acids. With 4 bases removed from V and 2 bases from J, the gap between germline ends came to 9 bases. The germline V gene has CDR1 SQVTM and CDR2 ANQGSEA. CDR3 in amino acids: CSVAGRAGNTIYF. CDR3 DNA: TGCAGCGTTGCGGGGAGAGCTGGAAACACCATATATTTT.

This clonotype was detected only a few times. This chain uses TRBV7-6 with TRBJ2-5, with D hard to call. V lost 1 base, J lost 5 bases, and 14 bases lay in between. This CDR3 has 15 residues. Per the germline V gene, CDR1 is SGHVS and CDR2 is FNYEAQ. The CDR3 coding sequence is TGTGCCAGCAGCTTAGGCTCGGGTATTGTGGAGACCCAGTACTTC. Protein sequence: CASSLGSGIVETQYF. Full variable domain (remainder filled in from reference TRBV7-6 and TRBJ2-5): GAGVSQSPRYKVTKRGQDVALRCDPISGHVSLYWYRQALGQGPEFLTYFNYEAQQDKSGLPNDRFSAERPEGSISTLTIQRTEQRDSAMYRCASSLGSGIVETQYFGPGTRLLVL.

The chain links TRBV20-1 to TRBJ2-3, with D possibly called TRBD1 or TRBD2 (5 bases each). The CDR3 totals 14 residues. CDR1 and CDR2 from the germline V gene are DFQATT and SNEGSKA (reference sequence). V was pared by 0 bases and J by 2 bases, with 9 bases between. The CDR3 region has the DNA TGCAGTGCTAGAGATCTGGGGGACACAGATACGCAGTATTTT. Its protein is CSARDLGDTDTQYF.